Reported below is one T cell receptor (beta chain). Seattle's cohort entered during active infection and was followed longitudinally. In the authors' workflow: Estimation of nucleated cell counts relied on the amplification of reference gene primers. TCRdb keeps only in-frame clones here, not all; method: immunoSEQ multiplex PCR. For V, J and clone size, that table is used; D and trimming come from the DNA. The sample carries 250,000 or so clones, 88% recorded once. These data belong to a study of blood T cell repertoires in COVID-19. The wider study: COVID-19 samples collected from the United States, Italy and Spain covered acute and convalescent phases. T cells, B-cell-depleted T cells, or PBMCs provided the cDNA or gDNA that served as material.

The sequenced sample was peripheral blood. The clonotype was recovered from a woman in her twenties or thirties with COVID-19, enrolled during active disease.

The CDR3 loop reads CASSEIGNTIYF. The CDR3 DNA follows: TGTGCCAGCAGCGAAATAGGAAACACCATATATTTT. The chain employs TRBV25-1 and TRBJ1-3, with D hard to call. The V gene lost 6 bases and the J gene lost 4 bases, with 7 bases spanning the gap. Germline V gene sequence: CDR1 MGHDK, CDR2 SYGVNS. The CDR3 spans 12 residues.